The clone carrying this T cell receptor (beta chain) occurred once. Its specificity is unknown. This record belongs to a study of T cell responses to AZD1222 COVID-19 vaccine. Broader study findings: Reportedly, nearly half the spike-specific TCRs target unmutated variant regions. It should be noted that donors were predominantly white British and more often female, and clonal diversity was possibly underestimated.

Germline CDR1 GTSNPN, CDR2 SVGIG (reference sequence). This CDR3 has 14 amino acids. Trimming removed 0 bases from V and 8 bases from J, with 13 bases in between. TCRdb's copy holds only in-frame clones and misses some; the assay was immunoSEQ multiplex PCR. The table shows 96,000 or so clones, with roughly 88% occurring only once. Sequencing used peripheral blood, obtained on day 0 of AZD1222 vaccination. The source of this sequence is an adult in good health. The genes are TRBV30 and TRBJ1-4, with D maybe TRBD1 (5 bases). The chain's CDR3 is CAWSVGGWEEKLFF. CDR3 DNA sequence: TGTGCCTGGAGTGTTGGGGGGTGGGAGGAAAAACTGTTTTTT.